Below, one T cell receptor (beta chain) is given with its context. These data are taken from a study of vaccination and CD4 T cells after COVID-19. Using its own MiXCR run on the PCR reads, TCRdb lists one record per CDR3 protein. This sample yields approximately 40,000 distinct CDR3 sequences, of which about 34% are seen a single time; around 6.1% belongs to the top ten. Time point of the sample: late sampling 161 to 241 days after vaccination in three convalescent patients. Germline lookup yields CDR1 MNHNS and CDR2 SASEGT. The CDR3 has 15 residues. V was clipped by 6 bases and J by 0 bases, with 13 bases between them.

The material was CD4+ T cells from blood, obtained about 7 months after SARS-CoV-2 vaccination. This sequence originates from a human donor who had recovered from COVID-19. This chain connects TRBV6-1 to TRBJ2-3; D not certain. The CDR3, as DNA: TGTGCCAGCAGACCAGGAACGACCAGCACAGATACGCAGTATTTT. Translated, it gives CASRPGTTSTDTQYF.